The present TCR beta chain was sequenced within a study of blood T cell repertoires in COVID-19. Turning to the study itself: Sites across the United States, Italy and Spain contributed samples from acute and convalescent COVID-19.

This clone was detected only a few times. Generated by immunoSEQ multiplex PCR, the TCRdb table keeps only in-frame clones and is missing some. The data contain about 240,000 clones, 82% of them singletons. It was during active infection that Seattle patients were enrolled and then longitudinally followed. V was pared by 3 bases and J by 2 bases, with 2 bases of the junction left unmatched. Germline lookup yields CDR1 SEHNR and CDR2 FQNEAQ (reference sequence). This CDR3 spans 15 amino acids. Sequencing used peripheral blood. This receptor was obtained from a woman of 80 years or more with COVID-19, enrolled during active disease. J is TRBJ1-2 and V is TRBV7-9; TRBD1 aligns across 11 bases. CDR3 in amino acids: CASSLGQGGNYGYTF. Here the CDR3 DNA reads TGTGCCAGCAGCTTGGGACAGGGGGGAAACTATGGCTACACCTTC.